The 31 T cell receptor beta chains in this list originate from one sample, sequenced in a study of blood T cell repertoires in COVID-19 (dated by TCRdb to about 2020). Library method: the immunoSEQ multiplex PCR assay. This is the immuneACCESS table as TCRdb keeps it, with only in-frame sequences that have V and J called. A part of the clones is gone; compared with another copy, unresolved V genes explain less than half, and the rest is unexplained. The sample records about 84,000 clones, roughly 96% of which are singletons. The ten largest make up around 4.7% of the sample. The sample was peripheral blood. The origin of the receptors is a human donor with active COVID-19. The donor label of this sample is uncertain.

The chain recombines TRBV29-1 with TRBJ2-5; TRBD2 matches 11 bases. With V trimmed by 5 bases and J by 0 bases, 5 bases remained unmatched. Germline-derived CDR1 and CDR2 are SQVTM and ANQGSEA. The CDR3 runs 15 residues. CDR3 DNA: TGCAGCGTTCTCCTAGCGGGAGGTAACCAAGAGACCCAGTACTTC. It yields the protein CSVLLAGGNQETQYF.

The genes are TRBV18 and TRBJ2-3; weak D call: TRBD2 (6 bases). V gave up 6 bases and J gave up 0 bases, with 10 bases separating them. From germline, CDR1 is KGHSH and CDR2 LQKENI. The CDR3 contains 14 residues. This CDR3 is CASSTRGSTDTQYF. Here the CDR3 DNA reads TGTGCCAGCTCGACCCGGGGGAGCACAGATACGCAGTATTTT.

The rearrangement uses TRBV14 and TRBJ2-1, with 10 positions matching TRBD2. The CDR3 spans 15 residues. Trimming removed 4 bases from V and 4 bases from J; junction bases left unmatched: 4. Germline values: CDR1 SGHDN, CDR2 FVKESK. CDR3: CASSPLAGVYNEQFF. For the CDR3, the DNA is TGTGCCAGCAGCCCCCTAGCGGGGGTATACAATGAGCAGTTCTTC.

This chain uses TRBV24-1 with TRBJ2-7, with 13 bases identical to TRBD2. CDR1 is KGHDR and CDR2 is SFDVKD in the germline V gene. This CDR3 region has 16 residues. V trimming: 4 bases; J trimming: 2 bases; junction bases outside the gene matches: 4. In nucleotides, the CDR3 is TGTGCCACCAGTGAGCGGGGACTAGCGGGGCCCTACGAGCAGTACTTC. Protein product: CATSERGLAGPYEQYF.

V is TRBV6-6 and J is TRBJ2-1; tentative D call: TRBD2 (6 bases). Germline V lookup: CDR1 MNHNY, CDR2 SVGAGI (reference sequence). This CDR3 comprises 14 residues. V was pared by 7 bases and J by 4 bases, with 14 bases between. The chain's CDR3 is CASTLSGPYNEQFF. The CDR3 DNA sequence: TGTGCCAGCACCCTTAGCGGTCCGTACAATGAGCAGTTCTTC.

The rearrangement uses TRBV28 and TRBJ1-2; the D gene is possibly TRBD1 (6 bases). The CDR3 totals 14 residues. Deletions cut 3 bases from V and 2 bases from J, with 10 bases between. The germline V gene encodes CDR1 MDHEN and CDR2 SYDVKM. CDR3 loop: CASSFNRENYGYTF. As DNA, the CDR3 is TGTGCCAGCAGTTTTAACAGGGAGAACTATGGCTACACCTTC.

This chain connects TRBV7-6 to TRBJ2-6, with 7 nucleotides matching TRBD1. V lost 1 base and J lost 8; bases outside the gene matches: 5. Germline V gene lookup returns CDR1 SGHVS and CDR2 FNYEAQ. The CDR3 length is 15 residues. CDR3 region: CASSLGAGGTNVLTF. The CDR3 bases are TGTGCCAGCAGCTTAGGGGCAGGGGGAACCAACGTCCTGACTTTC.

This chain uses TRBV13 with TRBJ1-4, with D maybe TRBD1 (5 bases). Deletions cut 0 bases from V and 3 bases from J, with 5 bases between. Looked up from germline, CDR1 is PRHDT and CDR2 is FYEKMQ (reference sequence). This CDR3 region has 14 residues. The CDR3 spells CASSLGRANEKLFF. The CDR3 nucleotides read TGTGCCAGCAGCTTAGGCAGGGCTAATGAAAAACTGTTTTTT.

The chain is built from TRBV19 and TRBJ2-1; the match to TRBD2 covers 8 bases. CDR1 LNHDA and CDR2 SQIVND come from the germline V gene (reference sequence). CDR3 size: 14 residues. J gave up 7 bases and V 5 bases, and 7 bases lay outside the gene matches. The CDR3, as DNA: TGTGCCAGTAGTTTCTCGGGGGGGATGAATGAGCAGTTCTTC. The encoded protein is CASSFSGGMNEQFF.

CDR3 in amino acids: CASSVPGTANSYNEQFF. The CDR3 region has the DNA TGTGCCAGTAGTGTCCCCGGGACTGCTAACTCCTACAATGAGCAGTTCTTC. This chain joins TRBV19 and TRBJ2-1, with D perhaps TRBD2 (6 bases). The V and J ends lost 5 bases and 0 bases respectively, with 17 bases between them. The germline CDR1 and CDR2 sequences are LNHDA and SQIVND (reference sequence). The CDR3 extends over 17 amino acids.

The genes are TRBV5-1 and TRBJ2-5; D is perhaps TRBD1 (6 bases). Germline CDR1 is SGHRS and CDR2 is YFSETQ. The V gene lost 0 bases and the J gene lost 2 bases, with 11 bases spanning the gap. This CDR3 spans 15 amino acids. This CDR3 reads CASSLATGSQETQYF. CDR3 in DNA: TGCGCCAGCAGCTTGGCTACAGGGTCACAAGAGACCCAGTACTTC.

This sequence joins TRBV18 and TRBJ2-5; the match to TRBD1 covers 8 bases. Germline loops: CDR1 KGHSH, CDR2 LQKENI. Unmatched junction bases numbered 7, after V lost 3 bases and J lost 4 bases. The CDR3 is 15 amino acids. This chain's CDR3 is CASSPLGTGSETQYF. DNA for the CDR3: TGTGCCAGCTCACCCCTCGGGACAGGTTCAGAGACCCAGTACTTC.

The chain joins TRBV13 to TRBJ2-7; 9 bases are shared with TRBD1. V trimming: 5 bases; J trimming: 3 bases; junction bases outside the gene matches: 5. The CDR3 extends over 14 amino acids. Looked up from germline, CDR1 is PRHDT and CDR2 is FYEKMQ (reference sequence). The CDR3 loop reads CASSGRQGGYEQYF. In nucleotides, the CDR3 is TGTGCCAGCAGCGGGCGACAGGGGGGCTACGAGCAGTACTTC.

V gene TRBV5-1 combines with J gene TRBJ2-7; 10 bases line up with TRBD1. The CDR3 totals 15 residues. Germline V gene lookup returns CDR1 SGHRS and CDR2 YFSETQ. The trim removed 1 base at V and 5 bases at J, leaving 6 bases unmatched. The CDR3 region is CASSLFGTGDHEQYF. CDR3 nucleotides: TGCGCCAGCAGCTTGTTTGGGACAGGGGATCACGAGCAGTACTTC.

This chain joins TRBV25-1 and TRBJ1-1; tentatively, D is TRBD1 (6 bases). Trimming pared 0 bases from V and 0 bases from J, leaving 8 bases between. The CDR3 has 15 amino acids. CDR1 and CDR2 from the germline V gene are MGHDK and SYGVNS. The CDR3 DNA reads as TGTGCCAGCAGTGAATATACAGGGATGAACACTGAAGCTTTCTTT. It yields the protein CASSEYTGMNTEAFF. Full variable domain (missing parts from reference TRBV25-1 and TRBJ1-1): EADIYQTPRYLVIGTGKKITLECSQTMGHDKMYWYQQDPGMELHLIHYSYGVNSTEKGDLSSESTVSRIRTEHFPLTLESARPSHTSQYLCASSEYTGMNTEAFFGQGTRLTVV.

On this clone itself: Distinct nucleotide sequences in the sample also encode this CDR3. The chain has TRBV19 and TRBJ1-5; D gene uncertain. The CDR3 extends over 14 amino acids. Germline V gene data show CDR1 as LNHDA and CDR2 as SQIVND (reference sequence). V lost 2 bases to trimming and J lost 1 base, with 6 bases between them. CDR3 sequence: CASSISRSNQPQHF. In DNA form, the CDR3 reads TGTGCCAGTAGTATAAGTCGGAGCAATCAGCCCCAGCATTTT.

For the CDR3, the DNA is TGTGCCAGTAGTCAGGAAGCTGGGGCCAACGTCCTGACTTTC. Its protein product is CASSQEAGANVLTF. The chain has TRBV19 and TRBJ2-6; D is uncertain. Trimming pared 5 bases from V and 2 bases from J, leaving 7 bases between. Germline V gives CDR1 LNHDA, CDR2 SQIVND (reference sequence). The CDR3 extends over 14 amino acids. Supplemented by reference TRBV19 and TRBJ2-6, the full variable domain reads DGGITQSPKYLFRKEGQNVTLSCEQNLNHDAMYWYRQDPGQGLRLIYYSQIVNDFQKGDIAEGYSVSREKKESFPLTVTSAQKNPTAFYLCASSQEAGANVLTFGAGSRLTVL.

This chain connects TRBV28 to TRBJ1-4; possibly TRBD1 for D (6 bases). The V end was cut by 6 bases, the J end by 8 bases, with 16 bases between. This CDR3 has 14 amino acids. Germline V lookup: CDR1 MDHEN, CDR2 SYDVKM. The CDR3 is CASSPTGTREKLFF. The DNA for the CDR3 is TGTGCCAGCAGCCCCACCGGGACAAGAGAAAAACTGTTTTTT. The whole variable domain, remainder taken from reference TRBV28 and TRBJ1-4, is DVKVTQSSRYLVKRTGEKVFLECVQDMDHENMFWYRQDPGLGLRLIYFSYDVKMKEKGDIPEGYSVSREKKERFSLILESASTNQTSMYLCASSPTGTREKLFFGSGTQLSVL.

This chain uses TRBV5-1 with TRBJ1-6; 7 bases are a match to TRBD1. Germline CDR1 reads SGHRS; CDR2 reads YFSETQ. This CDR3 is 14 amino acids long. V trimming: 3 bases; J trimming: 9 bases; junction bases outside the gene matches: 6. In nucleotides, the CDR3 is TGCGCCAGCAGCTCAGAGCGGACAGGTTCACCCCTCCACTTT. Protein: CASSSERTGSPLHF.

The CDR3, as DNA: TGTGCCAGCAGCTTGGCCTTGGGGGCAGGGGCGGAAGAGACCCAGTACTTC. Protein: CASSLALGAGAEETQYF. This chain joins TRBV5-6 and TRBJ2-5; possible D gene TRBD1, 6 bases. Per germline, CDR1 SGHDT and CDR2 YYEEEE. Trimming removed 0 bases at V and 3 bases at J, with 18 bases between. The CDR3 has 17 amino acids.

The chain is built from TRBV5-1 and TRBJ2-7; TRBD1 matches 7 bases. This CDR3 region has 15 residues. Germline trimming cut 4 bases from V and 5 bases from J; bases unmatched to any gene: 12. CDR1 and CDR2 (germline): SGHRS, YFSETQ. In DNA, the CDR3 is TGCGCCAGCAGCCTTAGGACAGGAATCACTAACGAGCAGTACTTC. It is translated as CASSLRTGITNEQYF. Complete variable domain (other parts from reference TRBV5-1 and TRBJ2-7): KAGVTQTPRYLIKTRGQQVTLSCSPISGHRSVSWYQQTPGQGLQFLFEYFSETQRNKGNFPGRFSGRQFSNSRSEMNVSTLELGDSALYLCASSLRTGITNEQYFGPGTRLTVT.

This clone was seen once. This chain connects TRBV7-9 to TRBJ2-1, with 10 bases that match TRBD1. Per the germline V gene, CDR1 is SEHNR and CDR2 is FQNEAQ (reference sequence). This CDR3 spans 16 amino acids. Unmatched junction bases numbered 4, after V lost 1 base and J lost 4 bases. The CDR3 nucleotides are TGTGCCAGCAGCTTAGTGTGGGACAGGGGTTACAATGAGCAGTTCTTC. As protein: CASSLVWDRGYNEQFF.

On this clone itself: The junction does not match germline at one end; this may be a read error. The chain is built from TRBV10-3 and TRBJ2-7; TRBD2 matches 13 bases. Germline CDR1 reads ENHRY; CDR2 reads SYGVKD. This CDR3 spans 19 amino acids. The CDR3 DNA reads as TGTGCCATAAGTGTCGGACTAGCGGGAGTTCGCGCGGTTACCTACGAGCAGTACTTC. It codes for CAISVGLAGVRAVTYEQYF.

The CDR3 DNA follows: TGTGCCATCAGTGGGGGGCAGAGGGGCGGAGAGACCCAGTACTTC. Its protein product is CAISGGQRGGETQYF. The rearrangement uses TRBV10-3 and TRBJ2-5; perhaps TRBD1 as D (6 bases). The CDR3 is 15 amino acids. Trimming pared 4 bases from V and 4 bases from J, leaving 16 bases between. Germline CDR1 reads ENHRY; CDR2 reads SYGVKD.

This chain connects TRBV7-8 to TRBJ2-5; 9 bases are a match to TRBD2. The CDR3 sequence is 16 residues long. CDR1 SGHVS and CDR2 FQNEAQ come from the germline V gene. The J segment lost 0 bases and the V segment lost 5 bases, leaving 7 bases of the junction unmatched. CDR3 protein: CASSPGASGNQETQYF. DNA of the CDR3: TGTGCCAGCAGCCCCGGGGCTAGCGGGAACCAAGAGACCCAGTACTTC.

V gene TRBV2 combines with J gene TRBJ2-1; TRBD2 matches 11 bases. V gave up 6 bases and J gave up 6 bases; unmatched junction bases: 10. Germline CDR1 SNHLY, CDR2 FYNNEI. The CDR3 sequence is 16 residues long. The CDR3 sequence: CASSLLAGGPVNEQFF. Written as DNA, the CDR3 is TGTGCCAGCAGCCTCTTAGCGGGAGGGCCGGTCAATGAGCAGTTCTTC.

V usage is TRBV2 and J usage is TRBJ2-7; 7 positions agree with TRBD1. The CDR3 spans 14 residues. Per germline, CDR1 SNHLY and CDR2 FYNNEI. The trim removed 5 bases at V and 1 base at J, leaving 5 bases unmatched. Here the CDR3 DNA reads TGTGCCAGCAGTTGGGACAGCTCTTCCTACGAGCAGTACTTC. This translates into CASSWDSSSYEQYF.

The chain's CDR3 is CASSPKTGENTEAFF. For the CDR3, the DNA is TGCGCCAGCAGCCCCAAGACAGGAGAGAACACTGAAGCTTTCTTT. The chain recombines TRBV5-1 with TRBJ1-1; TRBD1 is a possible D gene (6 bases). This CDR3 contains 15 residues. With 4 bases removed from V and 1 base from J, the gap between germline ends came to 14 bases. Germline-derived CDR1 and CDR2 are SGHRS and YFSETQ.

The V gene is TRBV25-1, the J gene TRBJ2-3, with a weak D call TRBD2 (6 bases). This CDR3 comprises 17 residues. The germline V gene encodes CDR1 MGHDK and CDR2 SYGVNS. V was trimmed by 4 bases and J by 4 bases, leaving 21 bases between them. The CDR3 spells CASSGSKGRRVADTQYF. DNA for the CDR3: TGTGCCAGCAGTGGCTCAAAGGGCAGGAGGGTCGCAGATACGCAGTATTTT.

The CDR3, as DNA: TGTGCCAGCAGACCTGGACAGGGGGGTTCACCCCTCCACTTT. The encoded protein is CASRPGQGGSPLHF. The rearrangement uses TRBV6-5 and TRBJ1-6; 10 positions agree with TRBD1. Germline CDR1 and CDR2: MNHEY and SVGAGI. V was pared by 6 bases and J by 9 bases, with 5 bases of the junction left unmatched. This CDR3 region has 14 residues.

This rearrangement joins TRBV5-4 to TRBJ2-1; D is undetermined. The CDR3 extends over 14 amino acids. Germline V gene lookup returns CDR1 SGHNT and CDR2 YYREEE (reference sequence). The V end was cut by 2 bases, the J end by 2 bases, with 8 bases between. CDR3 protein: CASSFRGAYNEQFF. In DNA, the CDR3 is TGTGCCAGCAGCTTCCGCGGAGCCTACAATGAGCAGTTCTTC.